This TCR beta chain is from a study of T cells in tumors after PD-1 blockade. Study-wide context: Some patients also took daily vismodegib 150 mg during anti-PD-1 treatment.

Looked up from germline, CDR1 is LGHNT and CDR2 is FRNRAP. The ends were cut back, 5 bases at V and 4 bases at J, with 11 bases in the middle. The CDR3 is 13 residues long. Produced via immunoSEQ multiplex PCR; TCRdb's table is partial and in-frame only. The repertoire has about 47,000 clones, just under 80% of them found once; the top ten carry around 15%. This clone came up a few times. Sequencing was performed on PBMCs, taken before anti-PD-1 treatment. The V and J genes are TRBV12-5 and TRBJ2-5, with D tentatively TRBD2 (6 bases). This clonotype was sampled from a human donor with basal cell carcinoma. The CDR3 DNA reads as TGTGCTAGTGGTCGGGGACTGAGAGAGACCCAGTACTTC. Encoded protein: CASGRGLRETQYF.